The 20 T cell receptor beta chains given below trace back to one sample, sequenced in a study of blood T cell repertoires in COVID-19. Assay: immunoSEQ multiplex PCR; the TCRdb copy retains only in-frame clones and omits some. The sample shows 400,000 to 450,000 clones, less than 95% of them seen only once. Sequenced material: PBMCs or T cells enriched from blood (not recorded which). These receptor sequences come from a man between 18 and 29 years old who had recovered from COVID-19.

The chain is built from TRBV25-1 and TRBJ2-5, with 7 bases identical to TRBD1. Germline-derived CDR1 and CDR2 are MGHDK and SYGVNS. The CDR3 is 17 residues long. After removal of 6 bases from V and 5 bases from J, the junction contained 18 bases not matched to a gene. Here the CDR3 DNA reads TGTGCCAGCAGCCCCGGACATGGTATAGGGGGCCAGGAGACCCAGTACTTC. Amino acids: CASSPGHGIGGQETQYF.

The chain couples TRBV7-3 to TRBJ2-1; a weak D match, TRBD1 (5 bases). Per the germline V gene, CDR1 is SGHTA and CDR2 is FQGTGA. V gave up 5 bases and J gave up 9 bases, with 17 bases separating them. This CDR3 spans 14 amino acids. CDR3 bases: TGTGCCAGCAGCCCAGTGCACCTAAGGGGTGAGCAGTTCTTC. Translation: CASSPVHLRGEQFF.

V gene TRBV28 combines with J gene TRBJ1-4, with 7 bases identical to TRBD1. The CDR3 loop spans 14 amino acids. Germline V CDR1 and CDR2: MDHEN, SYDVKM. With V trimmed by 7 bases and J by 6 bases, 8 bases remained unmatched. The CDR3 nucleotides read TGTGCCAGCACCACAGGGGCATTGGATGAAAAACTGTTTTTT. This gives the protein CASTTGALDEKLFF.

As concerns this clone: Distinct nucleotide sequences in the sample also encode this CDR3. The V and J genes are TRBV11-2 and TRBJ1-3; no definite D call. This CDR3 spans 13 amino acids. CDR1 and CDR2 (germline): SGHAT, FQNNGV. The ends were cut back, 5 bases at V and 1 base at J, with 6 bases in the middle. The CDR3 nucleotides read TGTGCCAGCAGCCTAACTTCTGGAAACACCATATATTTT. Amino acids: CASSLTSGNTIYF.

The chain links TRBV7-8 to TRBJ2-4; the D gene is possibly TRBD2 (6 bases). Germline lookup yields CDR1 SGHVS and CDR2 FQNEAQ. V dropped 5 bases and J dropped 1 base, with 12 bases sitting between them. CDR3 length equals 15 residues. As DNA, the CDR3 is TGTGCCAGCAGCCGCGTTGCGGGGGCCAAAAACATTCAGTACTTC. Amino acid sequence: CASSRVAGAKNIQYF.

The chain combines TRBV5-5 with TRBJ2-1; 9 bases line up with TRBD2. Germline V gene lookup returns CDR1 SGHKS and CDR2 YYEKEE (reference sequence). Trimming cost V 4 bases and J 2 bases; bases outside gene matches: 19. The CDR3 extends over 20 amino acids. The CDR3 reads CASSPVYVGAGGQAYNEQFF. In DNA form, the CDR3 reads TGTGCCAGCAGCCCTGTATACGTAGGCGCGGGGGGGCAAGCCTACAATGAGCAGTTCTTC.

The chain employs TRBV7-2 and TRBJ1-5; 11 positions agree with TRBD1. The CDR3 has 16 residues. Per germline, CDR1 SGHTA and CDR2 FQGNSA. V gave up 1 base and J gave up 6 bases; unmatched junction bases: 5. The DNA for the CDR3 is TGTGCCAGCAGCTTAGTCTCCGGGACAGGGGGTCAGCCCCAGCATTTT. Translation: CASSLVSGTGGQPQHF.

This chain uses TRBV7-8 with TRBJ1-1; 7 bases are a match to TRBD1. Trimming removed 1 base from V and 1 base from J; junction bases left unmatched: 3. Germline assignment: CDR1 SGHVS and CDR2 FQNEAQ. The CDR3 runs to 15 residues. CDR3 loop: CASSLEEGANTEAFF. Here the CDR3 DNA reads TGTGCCAGCAGCTTAGAGGAGGGGGCGAACACTGAAGCTTTCTTT.

V is TRBV2 and J is TRBJ2-7; 7 bases agree with TRBD2. Germline V gene lookup returns CDR1 SNHLY and CDR2 FYNNEI. The CDR3 sequence is 12 residues long. The trim removed 10 bases at V and 5 bases at J, leaving 8 bases unmatched. The chain's CDR3 is CATRLAFDEQYF. In DNA form, the CDR3 reads TGTGCCACCCGACTAGCCTTCGACGAGCAGTACTTC. Supplemented by reference TRBV2 and TRBJ2-7, the full variable domain reads EPEVTQTPSHQVTQMGQEVILRCVPISNHLYFYWYRQILGQKVEFLVSFYNNEISEKSEIFDDQFSVERPDGSNFTLKIRSTKLEDSAMYFCATRLAFDEQYFGPGTRLTVT.

The J gene is TRBJ2-2, the V gene TRBV10-3; no clear D gene. The CDR3 has 13 amino acids. The germline gives CDR1 ENHRY, CDR2 SYGVKD. Trimming left V 3 bases short and J 5 bases short, with 7 bases between. The CDR3 bases are TGTGCCATCAGTGAAAGAGAGACCGGGGAGCTGTTTTTT. Translating gives CAISERETGELFF.

The CDR3, as DNA: TGTGCCAGCACCGGGACAATCCAAGAGACCCAGTACTTC. The encoded protein is CASTGTIQETQYF. The V and J genes are TRBV12-3 or TRBV12-4 and TRBJ2-5; maybe TRBD1 (6 bases). This CDR3 region has 13 residues. Trimming left V 7 bases short and J 1 base short, with 10 bases between.

This clone was counted only a few times. The chain is built from TRBV7-9 and TRBJ2-1; a weak D match, TRBD1 (6 bases). CDR1 and CDR2 from the germline V gene are SEHNR and FQNEAQ (reference sequence). Trimming shortened V by 10 bases and J by 8 bases, and 27 bases separated the two germline ends. This CDR3 comprises 16 residues. This CDR3 is CATEPQRTDLGYEQFF. CDR3 DNA sequence: TGTGCCACCGAACCTCAAAGGACAGACTTAGGATATGAGCAGTTCTTC. The entire variable domain, with the rest obtained from reference TRBV7-9 and TRBJ2-1, is as follows: DTGVSQNPRHKITKRGQNVTFRCDPISEHNRLYWYRQTLGQGPEFLTYFQNEAQLEKSRLLSDRFSAERPKGSFSTLEIQRTEQGDSAMYLCATEPQRTDLGYEQFFGPGTRLTVL.

The chain carries TRBV6-5 and TRBJ2-7; D might be TRBD2 (6 bases). Germline CDR1 reads MNHEY; CDR2 reads SVGAGI. The CDR3 spans 15 residues. Trimming stripped 8 bases from V and 6 bases from J, with 23 bases between. The CDR3 spells CASAPRAGRYFEQYF. The CDR3 nucleotides read TGTGCCAGCGCCCCCCGAGCGGGCCGGTATTTCGAGCAGTACTTC.

This sequence joins TRBV5-6 and TRBJ2-7, with TRBD1 as a possible D gene (6 bases). CDR1 and CDR2 from the germline V gene are SGHDT and YYEEEE. This CDR3 comprises 14 residues. The V end lost 0 bases, the J end lost 2 bases, and 9 bases lay between the germline ends. This CDR3 is CASSLDPGAYEQYF. The CDR3 DNA sequence: TGTGCCAGCAGCTTGGATCCAGGGGCCTACGAGCAGTACTTC.

The chain has TRBV3-1 (or the pseudogene TRBV3-2) and TRBJ1-2, with a tentative D call TRBD1 (6 bases). The CDR3 has 16 residues. CDR1 LGHDT and CDR2 YNNKEL come from the germline V gene (reference sequence). Trimming removed 1 base from V and 4 bases from J, with 16 bases in between. This CDR3 is CASSQAYRAPGYGYTF. In DNA, the CDR3 is TGTGCCAGCAGCCAAGCATACAGGGCCCCTGGCTATGGCTACACCTTC.

The chain recombines TRBV19 with TRBJ1-2; D gene unclear. Per the germline V gene, CDR1 is LNHDA and CDR2 is SQIVND (reference sequence). The CDR3 sequence is 14 residues long. The V end lost 5 bases, the J end lost 5 bases, and 15 bases lay between the germline ends. The DNA of the CDR3 is TGTGCCAGTAGTCACTCTGAAGTCCTATATGGCTACACCTTC. It is translated as CASSHSEVLYGYTF.

The chain combines TRBV2 with TRBJ1-1; 9 nucleotides align to TRBD1. There are 12 residues in the CDR3. V gave up 6 bases and J gave up 7 bases; unmatched junction bases: 3. Germline values: CDR1 SNHLY, CDR2 FYNNEI. The CDR3 sequence is CASRTGGGEAFF. The CDR3 region has the DNA TGTGCCAGCAGGACAGGGGGTGGTGAAGCTTTCTTT.

V gene TRBV3-1 (or the pseudogene TRBV3-2) combines with J gene TRBJ2-5; 10 bases align to TRBD2. The CDR3 loop spans 16 amino acids. Germline trimming cut 0 bases from V and 5 bases from J; bases unmatched to any gene: 6. From germline, CDR1 is LGHDT and CDR2 YNNKEL (reference sequence). In DNA form, the CDR3 reads TGTGCCAGCAGCCAAGAGTTACTAGCGGGAAGCGAGACCCAGTACTTC. Its translation is CASSQELLAGSETQYF.

The CDR3 loop is CASSPRSGGARETQYF. CDR3 nucleotides: TGTGCCAGCAGCCCGAGGAGCGGGGGGGCCCGTGAGACCCAGTACTTC. This chain connects TRBV3-1 (or the pseudogene TRBV3-2) to TRBJ2-5; 10 nucleotides match TRBD2. The J segment lost 5 bases and the V segment lost 4 bases, leaving 10 bases of the junction unmatched. The CDR3 is 16 residues long. Germline CDR1 is LGHDT and CDR2 is YNNKEL (reference sequence).

The rearrangement uses TRBV5-4 and TRBJ2-7; tentative D call: TRBD2 (6 bases). The CDR3 consists of 14 residues. In germline, CDR1 is SGHNT, CDR2 YYREEE (reference sequence). With 5 bases removed from V and 5 bases from J, the gap between germline ends came to 17 bases. Here the CDR3 DNA reads TGTGCCAGCAGTTCGGGACTTAAGGGAGACGAGCAGTACTTC. It translates to CASSSGLKGDEQYF.